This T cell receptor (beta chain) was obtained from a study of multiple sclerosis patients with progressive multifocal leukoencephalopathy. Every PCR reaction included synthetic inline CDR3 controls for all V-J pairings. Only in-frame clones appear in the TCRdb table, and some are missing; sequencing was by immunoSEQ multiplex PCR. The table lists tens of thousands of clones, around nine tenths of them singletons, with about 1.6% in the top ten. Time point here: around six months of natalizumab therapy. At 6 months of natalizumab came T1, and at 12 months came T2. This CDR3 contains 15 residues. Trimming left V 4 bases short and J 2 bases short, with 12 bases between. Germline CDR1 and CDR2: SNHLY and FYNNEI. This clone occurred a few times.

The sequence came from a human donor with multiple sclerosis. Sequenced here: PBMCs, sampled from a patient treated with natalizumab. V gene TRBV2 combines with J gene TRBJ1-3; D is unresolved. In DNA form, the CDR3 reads TGTGCCAGCAGTGTGGGTTTTACTGCTGGAAACACCATATATTTT. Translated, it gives CASSVGFTAGNTIYF.